The clone carrying this TCR beta chain was counted many times. The CDR3 spans 13 residues. With 1 base removed from V and 6 bases from J, the gap between germline ends came to 8 bases. Germline-derived CDR1 and CDR2 are SGDLS and YYNGEE. A total of 2 million PBMCs stored at -80 degrees C provided the unsorted libraries. This record belongs to a study of neurological immune-mediated disorders. The overall study: The disease course was relapsing-remitting in roughly 31 and secondary progressive in about 9% of the roughly 35 multiple sclerosis patients.

cDNA was made by 5'RACE with 10-nucleotide random UMIs. TCRdb re-called the 5' RACE reads through MiXCR, storing one row per CDR3 protein. The repertoire holds about 60,000 distinct CDR3 sequences, with roughly 3.5% as singletons. The clonotype originates from a woman aged 55-69 years with multiple sclerosis. Sequencing was carried out using PBMCs. V usage is TRBV9 and J usage is TRBJ2-4, with D possibly matching TRBD1 (7 bases). CDR3 DNA sequence: TGTGCCAGCAGCGTACAGGGGGGAAACATTCAGTACTTC. Translation gives CASSVQGGNIQYF.